Listed here are 10 T cell receptor beta chains from one sample, sequenced in a study of T cell changes during pregnancy in multiple sclerosis. Clones were sequenced by immunoSEQ multiplex PCR, and TCRdb holds only the in-frame ones, with some missing. This sample carries tens of thousands of clones, 93% of them seen once, and the ten largest clones take about 1.9%. The sequencing used peripheral blood, collected in the second trimester of pregnancy. These receptors were collected from a female donor with multiple sclerosis, enrolled in a pregnancy study.

This chain uses TRBV6-1 with TRBJ2-5; no firm D call. The J call is uncertain, as TRBJ2-7 better fits the DNA end. This CDR3 is built from 15 residues. CDR1 is MNHNS and CDR2 is SASEGT in the germline V gene. CDR3 loop: CASSEAPYTSYEQYF. CDR3 bases: TGTGCCAGCAGTGAAGCGCCATATACCTCCTACGAGCAGTACTTC.

CDR3 residues: CASSSRQGGPPGELFF. In nucleotides, the CDR3 is TGTGCCAGCAGCTCCCGACAGGGGGGCCCACCGGGGGAGCTGTTTTTT. This chain uses TRBV7-9 with TRBJ2-2; 9 positions match TRBD1. V was clipped by 4 bases and J by 8 bases; unmatched bases: 11. This CDR3 spans 16 amino acids. The germline V gene encodes CDR1 SEHNR and CDR2 FQNEAQ (reference sequence).

The chain links TRBV10-3 to TRBJ2-7; TRBD2 is a possible D gene (5 bases). The CDR3 spans 14 residues. Germline lookup yields CDR1 ENHRY and CDR2 SYGVKD. Trimming stripped 5 bases from V and 3 bases from J, with 14 bases between. The CDR3 here is CAISNIGEIYEQYF. Here the CDR3 DNA reads TGTGCCATCAGTAACATTGGGGAGATCTACGAGCAGTACTTC.

This sequence joins TRBV28 and TRBJ1-2; D might be TRBD1 (5 bases). There are 12 residues in the CDR3. Germline-derived CDR1 and CDR2 are MDHEN and SYDVKM. V lost 10 bases, J lost 4 bases, and 13 bases lay in between. CDR3 loop: CATHTGLYGYTF. CDR3 nucleotide sequence: TGTGCCACCCATACGGGACTCTATGGCTACACCTTC.

The gene calls are TRBV27 and TRBJ2-1; 10 bases align to TRBD2. Germline lookup yields CDR1 MNHEY and CDR2 SMNVEV (reference sequence). CDR3 length: 11 amino acids. J was trimmed by 12 bases and V by 6 bases; bases with no gene match: 2. The CDR3 here is CASRSGRAQFF. CDR3 nucleotides: TGTGCCAGCAGGAGCGGGAGGGCGCAGTTCTTC.

The chain employs TRBV6-5 and TRBJ2-3; a possible D gene is TRBD2 (6 bases). Trimming removed 0 bases from V and 0 bases from J, with 10 bases in between. This CDR3 comprises 16 residues. Germline loops: CDR1 MNHEY, CDR2 SVGAGI. The CDR3 nucleotides are TGTGCCAGCAGTTACTCGTCTAGCGAGAGCACAGATACGCAGTATTTT. Amino acids: CASSYSSSESTDTQYF.

The chain combines TRBV9 with TRBJ2-7; TRBD1 matches 8 bases. Germline loops: CDR1 SGDLS, CDR2 YYNGEE. V lost 4 bases to trimming and J lost 2 bases; unmatched junction nucleotides: 8. This CDR3 has 15 residues. The CDR3 DNA reads as TGTGCCAGCAGCCACCCGGGACAGGAGACCTACGAGCAGTACTTC. Translating it yields CASSHPGQETYEQYF.

The chain is built from TRBV11-2 and TRBJ1-1, with D hard to call. The CDR3 length is 14 residues. Germline V gene sequence: CDR1 SGHAT, CDR2 FQNNGV. V was clipped by 3 bases and J by 2 bases, with 10 bases between them. The CDR3 protein is CASSLRRLNTEAFF. CDR3 DNA: TGTGCCAGCAGCTTGAGGCGGTTAAACACTGAAGCTTTCTTT. Combining the CDR3 with reference TRBV11-2 and TRBJ1-1 gives the whole variable domain EAGVAQSPRYKIIEKRQSVAFWCNPISGHATLYWYQQILGQGPKLLIQFQNNGVVDDSQLPKDRFSAERLKGVDSTLKIQPAKLEDSAVYLCASSLRRLNTEAFFGQGTRLTVV.

The chain joins TRBV29-1 to TRBJ1-4; 7 nucleotides line up with TRBD1. The CDR3 has 13 residues. Germline V CDR1 and CDR2: SQVTM, ANQGSEA. The ends lost 7 bases at V and 5 bases at J; junction bases unmatched: 7. CDR3 nucleotide sequence: TGCAGCGCCCGGGACAGCCAAAATGAAAAACTGTTTTTT. The encoded protein is CSARDSQNEKLFF.

The chain has TRBV5-4 and TRBJ2-2; a possible D gene is TRBD2 (6 bases). The CDR3 extends over 14 amino acids. The V and J ends lost 5 bases and 1 base respectively, with 9 bases between them. CDR1 and CDR2 (germline): SGHNT, YYREEE (reference sequence). In DNA form, the CDR3 reads TGTGCCAGCAGACGGGACTGGAACACCGGGGAGCTGTTTTTT. Translating gives CASRRDWNTGELFF.